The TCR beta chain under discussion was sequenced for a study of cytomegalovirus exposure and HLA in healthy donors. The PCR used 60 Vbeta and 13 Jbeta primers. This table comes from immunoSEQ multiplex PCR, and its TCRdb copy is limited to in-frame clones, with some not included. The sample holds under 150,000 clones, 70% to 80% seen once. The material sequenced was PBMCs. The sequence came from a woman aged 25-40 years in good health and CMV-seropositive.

The CDR3 DNA reads as TGCGCCAGCAGCCACAGCCAAGAGACCCAGTACTTC. Translation gives CASSHSQETQYF. V gene TRBV5-1 combines with J gene TRBJ2-5; D remains ambiguous. Germline values: CDR1 SGHRS, CDR2 YFSETQ. This CDR3 has 12 amino acids. Trimming left V 4 bases short and J 1 base short, with 5 bases between. The full variable domain, its missing parts supplied by reference TRBV5-1 and TRBJ2-5, is KAGVTQTPRYLIKTRGQQVTLSCSPISGHRSVSWYQQTPGQGLQFLFEYFSETQRNKGNFPGRFSGRQFSNSRSEMNVSTLELGDSALYLCASSHSQETQYFGPGTRLLVL.